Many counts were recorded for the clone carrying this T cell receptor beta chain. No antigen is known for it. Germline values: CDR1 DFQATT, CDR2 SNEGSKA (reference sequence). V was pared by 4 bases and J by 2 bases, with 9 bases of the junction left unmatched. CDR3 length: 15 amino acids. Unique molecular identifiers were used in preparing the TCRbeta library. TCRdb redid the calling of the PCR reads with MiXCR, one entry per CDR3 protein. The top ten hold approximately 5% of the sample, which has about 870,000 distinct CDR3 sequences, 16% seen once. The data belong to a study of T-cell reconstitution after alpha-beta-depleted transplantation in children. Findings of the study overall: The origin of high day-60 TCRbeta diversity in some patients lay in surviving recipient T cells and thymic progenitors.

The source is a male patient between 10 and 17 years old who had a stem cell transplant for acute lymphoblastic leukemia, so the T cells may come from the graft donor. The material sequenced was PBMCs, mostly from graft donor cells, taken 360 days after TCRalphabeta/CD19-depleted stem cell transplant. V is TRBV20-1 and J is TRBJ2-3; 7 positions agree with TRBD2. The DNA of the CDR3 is TGCAGTGCTACGATACTAGCGTCCTTCACAGATACGCAGTATTTT. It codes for CSATILASFTDTQYF.